This passage covers 21 T cell receptor beta chains from one sample sequenced in a study of cytomegalovirus exposure and HLA in healthy donors. The repertoire was sequenced with immunoSEQ multiplex PCR; TCRdb's copy has only in-frame clones and lacks some. The sample consists of under 65,000 clones, 85% to 95% of them appearing once. Input material: PBMCs. The origin of the receptors is a young woman in good health and CMV-seropositive.

This rearrangement joins TRBV30 to TRBJ2-5; possible D gene TRBD2, 5 bases. The germline gives CDR1 GTSNPN, CDR2 SVGIG (reference sequence). The CDR3 runs to 19 residues. V lost 0 bases, J lost 4 bases, and 27 bases lay in between. In nucleotides, the CDR3 is TGTGCCTGGAGTGTAAGTGCGCTAGTCGGACTCGTTTTTAGAGAGACCCAGTACTTC. It yields the protein CAWSVSALVGLVFRETQYF.

The gene calls are TRBV5-4 and TRBJ2-5; 7 bases align to TRBD2. CDR1 SGHNT and CDR2 YYREEE come from the germline V gene (reference sequence). Trimming removed 4 bases from V and 4 bases from J; junction bases left unmatched: 16. The CDR3 has 17 amino acids. This chain's CDR3 is CASSPRPMAGVGETQYF. As DNA, the CDR3 is TGTGCCAGCAGCCCACGCCCTATGGCGGGAGTCGGAGAGACCCAGTACTTC.

Remarks on this clone: Other DNA sequences in this specimen translate into the identical CDR3. The CDR3 DNA is TGCAGCGTTGAACTAACAGACTACGAGCAGTACTTC. Translated, it gives CSVELTDYEQYF. V usage is TRBV29-1 and J usage is TRBJ2-7, with no clear D. Germline CDR1 reads SQVTM; CDR2 reads ANQGSEA. Trimming left V 2 bases short and J 3 bases short, with 8 bases between. The CDR3 totals 12 residues.

This clone was detected once. DNA of the CDR3: TGTGCCAGTGCCGTGGGGGCCAATCAGCCCCAGCATTTT. It codes for CASAVGANQPQHF. The chain combines TRBV2 with TRBJ1-5, with TRBD1 as a possible D gene (6 bases). The CDR3 length is 13 residues. Trimming removed 9 bases from V and 3 bases from J, with 12 bases in between. Per germline, CDR1 SNHLY and CDR2 FYNNEI.

The chain combines TRBV11-2 with TRBJ2-2; tentatively, D is TRBD2 (5 bases). V lost 2 bases and J lost 1, with 11 bases in between. CDR3 length: 16 amino acids. Per the germline V gene, CDR1 is SGHAT and CDR2 is FQNNGV. CDR3 bases: TGTGCCAGCAGCTTACCCCAGCGGATGAACACCGGGGAGCTGTTTTTT. Translation: CASSLPQRMNTGELFF.

This clone was observed a handful of times. The chain couples TRBV30 to TRBJ2-3; D might be TRBD2 (6 bases). The CDR3 has 14 residues. Deletions cut 3 bases from V and 2 bases from J, with 12 bases between. Germline loops: CDR1 GTSNPN, CDR2 SVGIG (reference sequence). CDR3 DNA: TGTGCCTGGAGCGGGGGAATTTTCACAGATACGCAGTATTTT. Its translation is CAWSGGIFTDTQYF. The full variable domain, rest sourced from reference TRBV30 and TRBJ2-3, is SQTIHQWPATLVQPVGSPLSLECTVEGTSNPNLYWYRQAAGRGLQLLFYSVGIGQISSEVPQNLSASRPQDRQFILSSKKLLLSDSGFYLCAWSGGIFTDTQYFGPGTRLTVL.

CDR3 sequence (DNA): TGCGCCACCCCGCTTGAATGGACAGGACTAAGCTCCTATAATTCACCCCTCCACTTT. Translated, it gives CATPLEWTGLSSYNSPLHF. The V and J genes are TRBV23-1 and TRBJ1-6; 7 positions agree with TRBD1. TRBV23-1 is labeled an ORF, and its function is uncertain. V gave up 10 bases and J gave up 0 bases; unmatched junction bases: 18. This CDR3 comprises 19 residues.

The chain uses TRBV9 and TRBJ2-3; no definite D call. Germline V gene data show CDR1 as SGDLS and CDR2 as YYNGEE. The CDR3 loop spans 15 amino acids. With 3 bases removed from V and 0 bases from J, the gap between germline ends came to 11 bases. The CDR3 loop is CASSGSESSTDTQYF. The CDR3 bases are TGTGCCAGCAGCGGAAGCGAGAGTAGCACAGATACGCAGTATTTT.

V and J are TRBV18 and TRBJ1-2, with D perhaps matching TRBD1 (5 bases). The V and J ends lost 2 bases and 8 bases respectively, with 27 bases between them. This CDR3 has 18 residues. CDR1 is KGHSH and CDR2 is LQKENI in the germline V gene. In nucleotides, the CDR3 is TGTGCCAGCTCACCATCCGAACAAACGTGGGGCTCCCTTTTAGGCTACACCTTC. Its protein product is CASSPSEQTWGSLLGYTF. The full variable domain, in which reference TRBV18 and TRBJ1-2 provide the parts outside the CDR3, is NAGVMQNPRHLVRRRGQEARLRCSPMKGHSHVYWYRQLPEEGLKFMVYLQKENIIDESGMPKERFSAEFPKEGPSILRIQQVVRGDSAAYFCASSPSEQTWGSLLGYTFGSGTRLTVV.

The V gene is TRBV19, the J gene TRBJ2-3; D might be TRBD2 (5 bases). The germline gives CDR1 LNHDA, CDR2 SQIVND (reference sequence). The ends were cut back, 5 bases at V and 2 bases at J, with 11 bases in the middle. This CDR3 has 14 amino acids. Here the CDR3 DNA reads TGTGCCAGTAGTCCTCGGACTTCCACAGATACGCAGTATTTT. This gives the protein CASSPRTSTDTQYF.

V and J are TRBV2 and TRBJ2-7; 11 positions match TRBD1. Germline V gene lookup returns CDR1 SNHLY and CDR2 FYNNEI. V trimming: 6 bases; J trimming: 5 bases; junction bases outside the gene matches: 12. This CDR3 is built from 16 residues. CDR3 sequence reads: CASRESQDRGQNEQYF. In DNA, the CDR3 is TGTGCCAGCAGGGAGAGCCAGGACAGGGGGCAAAACGAGCAGTACTTC.

This chain uses TRBV5-1 with TRBJ2-2; tentatively, D is TRBD1 (6 bases). The germline V gene encodes CDR1 SGHRS and CDR2 YFSETQ. Deletions cut 0 bases from V and 5 bases from J, with 17 bases between. The CDR3 has 17 residues. CDR3 region: CASSLATGPRETGELFF. The CDR3 bases are TGCGCCAGCAGCTTGGCTACAGGGCCCCGCGAAACCGGGGAGCTGTTTTTT. Supplemented by reference TRBV5-1 and TRBJ2-2, the full variable domain reads KAGVTQTPRYLIKTRGQQVTLSCSPISGHRSVSWYQQTPGQGLQFLFEYFSETQRNKGNFPGRFSGRQFSNSRSEMNVSTLELGDSALYLCASSLATGPRETGELFFGEGSRLTVL.

The chain carries TRBV30 and TRBJ2-3, with TRBD2 as a possible D gene (5 bases). Trimming removed 0 bases from V and 0 bases from J, with 10 bases in between. Germline assignment: CDR1 GTSNPN and CDR2 SVGIG (reference sequence). The CDR3 has 15 amino acids. CDR3 nucleotide sequence: TGTGCCTGGAGTGTACGGCGGACTAGCACAGATACGCAGTATTTT. It codes for CAWSVRRTSTDTQYF. Filled out from reference TRBV30 and TRBJ2-3, the complete variable domain reads SQTIHQWPATLVQPVGSPLSLECTVEGTSNPNLYWYRQAAGRGLQLLFYSVGIGQISSEVPQNLSASRPQDRQFILSSKKLLLSDSGFYLCAWSVRRTSTDTQYFGPGTRLTVL.

The chain carries TRBV9 and TRBJ2-7, with D maybe TRBD2 (6 bases). V lost 0 bases and J 0 bases, leaving 10 bases between the germline ends. Germline loops: CDR1 SGDLS, CDR2 YYNGEE. The length of the CDR3 is 15 residues. The CDR3 loop is CASSVGLASSYEQYF. The CDR3 coding sequence is TGTGCCAGCAGCGTAGGTCTAGCGAGCTCCTACGAGCAGTACTTC. Supplemented by reference TRBV9 and TRBJ2-7, the full variable domain reads DSGVTQTPKHLITATGQRVTLRCSPRSGDLSVYWYQQSLDQGLQFLIQYYNGEERAKGNILERFSAQQFPDLHSELNLSSLELGDSALYFCASSVGLASSYEQYFGPGTRLTVT.

The chain has TRBV19 and TRBJ2-5, with TRBD2 matching over 7 bases. The CDR3 is 14 residues long. The V segment lost 2 bases and the J segment 4 bases; nucleotides outside the gene matches: 4. Germline V lookup: CDR1 LNHDA, CDR2 SQIVND (reference sequence). The CDR3 DNA reads as TGTGCCAGTAGTATATCAGCGGGACCAGAGACCCAGTACTTC. Translated, it gives CASSISAGPETQYF.

This chain joins TRBV10-3 and TRBJ1-1, with unresolved D. V was cut by 7 bases and J by 1 base, with 13 bases left in between. CDR1 and CDR2 from the germline V gene are ENHRY and SYGVKD. The CDR3 is made up of 14 amino acids. The CDR3 nucleotides read TGTGCCATCAAGTCGGGGTCACAGAACACTGAAGCTTTCTTT. It translates to CAIKSGSQNTEAFF.

V is TRBV6-6 and J is TRBJ1-4, with D possibly being TRBD1 (6 bases). The CDR3 sequence is 16 residues long. Looked up from germline, CDR1 is MNHNY and CDR2 is SVGAGI (reference sequence). V was cut by 0 bases and J by 6 bases, with 14 bases left in between. CDR3 amino acids: CASSYSRQGSDEKLFF. As DNA, the CDR3 is TGTGCCAGCAGTTACTCGAGGCAGGGGAGCGATGAAAAACTGTTTTTT.

The chain links TRBV20-1 to TRBJ2-7; possibly TRBD2 for D (6 bases). Germline lookup yields CDR1 DFQATT and CDR2 SNEGSKA (reference sequence). The CDR3 consists of 11 residues. V lost 5 bases and J lost 4, with 9 bases in between. DNA of the CDR3: TGCAGTGCTCTCGGGGGTTACGAGCAGTACTTC. Amino acids: CSALGGYEQYF.

The chain recombines TRBV11-2 with TRBJ2-7, with 8 bases that match TRBD2. Trimming removed 4 bases from V and 1 base from J; junction bases left unmatched: 9. The CDR3 extends over 16 amino acids. Germline values: CDR1 SGHAT, CDR2 FQNNGV. This CDR3 is CASSSGRVSDSYEQYF. CDR3 bases: TGTGCCAGCAGCTCCGGGAGGGTCTCAGATTCCTACGAGCAGTACTTC.

V and J are TRBV6-1 and TRBJ1-2; D is possibly TRBD1 (5 bases). This CDR3 spans 14 amino acids. Germline CDR1 is MNHNS and CDR2 is SASEGT. V lost 3 bases and J lost 2, with 10 bases in between. CDR3 sequence reads: CASSEGPRNYGYTF. CDR3 DNA: TGTGCCAGCAGTGAGGGGCCCCGCAACTATGGCTACACCTTC.

The gene calls are TRBV5-5 and TRBJ2-5, with TRBD1 matching 7 bases. This CDR3 comprises 14 residues. With V trimmed by 4 bases and J by 2 bases, 5 bases remained unmatched. Looked up from germline, CDR1 is SGHKS and CDR2 is YYEKEE (reference sequence). CDR3 coding DNA: TGTGCCAGCAGCAGGGACAGCTCGCAAGAGACCCAGTACTTC. Its protein is CASSRDSSQETQYF. The full variable domain, with the rest looked up from reference TRBV5-5 and TRBJ2-5, is DAGVTQSPTHLIKTRGQQVTLRCSPISGHKSVSWYQQVLGQGPQFIFQYYEKEERGRGNFPDRFSARQFPNYSSELNVNALLLGDSALYLCASSRDSSQETQYFGPGTRLLVL.